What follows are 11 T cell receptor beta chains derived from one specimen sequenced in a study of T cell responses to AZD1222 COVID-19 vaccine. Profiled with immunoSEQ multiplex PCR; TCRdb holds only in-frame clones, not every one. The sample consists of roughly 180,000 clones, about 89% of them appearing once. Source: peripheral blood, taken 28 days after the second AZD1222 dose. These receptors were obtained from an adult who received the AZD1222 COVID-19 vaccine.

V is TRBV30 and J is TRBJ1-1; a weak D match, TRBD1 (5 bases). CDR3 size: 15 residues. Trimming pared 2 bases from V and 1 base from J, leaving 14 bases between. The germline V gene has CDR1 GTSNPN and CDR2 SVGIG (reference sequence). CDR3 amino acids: CAWSFGLTANTEAFF. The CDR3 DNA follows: TGTGCCTGGAGTTTTGGGCTGACAGCGAACACTGAAGCTTTCTTT. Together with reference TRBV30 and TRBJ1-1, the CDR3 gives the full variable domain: SQTIHQWPATLVQPVGSPLSLECTVEGTSNPNLYWYRQAAGRGLQLLFYSVGIGQISSEVPQNLSASRPQDRQFILSSKKLLLSDSGFYLCAWSFGLTANTEAFFGQGTRLTVV.

As DNA, the CDR3 is TGTGCCAGCAGCAGAGGGACTAGCGGGAATAAGGAGCAGTTCTTC. Translation gives CASSRGTSGNKEQFF. The rearrangement joins TRBV7-2 to TRBJ2-1; 13 bases map to TRBD2. The germline CDR1 and CDR2 sequences are SGHTA and FQGNSA. The CDR3 is made up of 15 amino acids. The V and J ends lost 5 bases and 10 bases, in that order; junction bases with no gene match: 8.

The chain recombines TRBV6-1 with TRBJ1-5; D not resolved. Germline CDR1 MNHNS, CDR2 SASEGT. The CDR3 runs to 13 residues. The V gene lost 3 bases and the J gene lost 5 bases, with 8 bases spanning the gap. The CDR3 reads CASSERSYQPQHF. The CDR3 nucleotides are TGTGCCAGCAGTGAGCGGAGTTATCAGCCCCAGCATTTT.

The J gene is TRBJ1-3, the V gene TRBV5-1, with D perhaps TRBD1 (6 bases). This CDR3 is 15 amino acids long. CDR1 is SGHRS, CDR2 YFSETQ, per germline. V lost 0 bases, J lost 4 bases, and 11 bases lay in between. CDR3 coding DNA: TGCGCCAGCAGCTTGGTAGGGGGAAAAGGAAACACCATATATTTT. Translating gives CASSLVGGKGNTIYF. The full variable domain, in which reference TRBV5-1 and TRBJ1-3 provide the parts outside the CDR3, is KAGVTQTPRYLIKTRGQQVTLSCSPISGHRSVSWYQQTPGQGLQFLFEYFSETQRNKGNFPGRFSGRQFSNSRSEMNVSTLELGDSALYLCASSLVGGKGNTIYFGEGSWLTVV.

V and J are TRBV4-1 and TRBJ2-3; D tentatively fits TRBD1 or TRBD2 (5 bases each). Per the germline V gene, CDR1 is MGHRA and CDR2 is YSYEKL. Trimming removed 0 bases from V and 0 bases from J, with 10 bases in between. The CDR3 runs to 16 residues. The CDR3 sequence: CASSQDRWGSTDTQYF. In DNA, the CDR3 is TGCGCCAGCAGCCAAGACCGGTGGGGGAGCACAGATACGCAGTATTTT.

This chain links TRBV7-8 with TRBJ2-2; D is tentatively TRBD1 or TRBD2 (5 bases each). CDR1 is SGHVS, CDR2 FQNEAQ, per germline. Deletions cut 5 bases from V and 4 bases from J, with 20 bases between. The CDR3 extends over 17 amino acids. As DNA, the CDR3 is TGTGCCAGCAGCACTAGGGAGAAGCAGGGCTCCACCGGGGAGCTGTTTTTT. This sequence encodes CASSTREKQGSTGELFF. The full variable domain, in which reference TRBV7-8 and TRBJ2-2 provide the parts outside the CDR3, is GAGVSQSPRYKVAKRGQDVALRCDPISGHVSLFWYQQALGQGPEFLTYFQNEAQLDKSGLPSDRFFAERPEGSVSTLKIQRTQQEDSAVYLCASSTREKQGSTGELFFGEGSRLTVL.

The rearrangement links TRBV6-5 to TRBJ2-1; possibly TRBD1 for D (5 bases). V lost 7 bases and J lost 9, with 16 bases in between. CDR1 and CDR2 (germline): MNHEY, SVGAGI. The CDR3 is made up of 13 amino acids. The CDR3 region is CASTVLGPLEQFF. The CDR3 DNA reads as TGTGCCAGCACCGTCTTGGGGCCCCTTGAGCAGTTCTTC.

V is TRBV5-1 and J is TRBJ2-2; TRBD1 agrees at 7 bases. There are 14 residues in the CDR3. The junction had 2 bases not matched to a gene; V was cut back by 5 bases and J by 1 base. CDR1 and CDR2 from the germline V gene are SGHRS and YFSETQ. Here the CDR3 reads CASSPGGNTGELFF. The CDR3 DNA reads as TGCGCCAGCAGTCCAGGGGGGAACACCGGGGAGCTGTTTTTT.

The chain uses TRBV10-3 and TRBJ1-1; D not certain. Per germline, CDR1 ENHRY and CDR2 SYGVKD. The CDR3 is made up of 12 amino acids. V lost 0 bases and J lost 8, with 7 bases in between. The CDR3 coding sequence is TGTGCCATCAGTGAGTCAGGGCACGAAGCTTTCTTT. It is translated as CAISESGHEAFF.

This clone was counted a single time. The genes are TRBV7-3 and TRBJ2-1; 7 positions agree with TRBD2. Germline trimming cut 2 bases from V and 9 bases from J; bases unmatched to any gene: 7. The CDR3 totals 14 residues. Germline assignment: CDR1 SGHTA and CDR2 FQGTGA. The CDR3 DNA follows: TGTGCCAGCAGCTTACTAGCGGTTAGGGGTGAGCAGTTCTTC. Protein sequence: CASSLLAVRGEQFF.

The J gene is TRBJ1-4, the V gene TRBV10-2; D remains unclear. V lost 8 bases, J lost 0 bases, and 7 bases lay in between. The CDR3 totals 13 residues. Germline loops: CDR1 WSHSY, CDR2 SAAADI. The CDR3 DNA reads TGCGCCAGCGTCAGTGCAACTAATGAAAAACTGTTTTTT. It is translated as CASVSATNEKLFF.